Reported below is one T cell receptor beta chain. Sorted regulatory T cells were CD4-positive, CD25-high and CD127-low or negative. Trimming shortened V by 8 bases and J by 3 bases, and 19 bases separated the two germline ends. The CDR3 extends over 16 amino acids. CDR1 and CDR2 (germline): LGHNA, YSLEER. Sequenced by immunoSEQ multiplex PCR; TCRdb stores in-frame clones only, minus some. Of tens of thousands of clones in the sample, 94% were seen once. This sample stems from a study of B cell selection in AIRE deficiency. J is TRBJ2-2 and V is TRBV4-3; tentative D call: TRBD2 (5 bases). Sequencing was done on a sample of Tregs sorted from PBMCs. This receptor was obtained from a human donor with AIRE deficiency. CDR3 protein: CASSQDRTGYTGELFF. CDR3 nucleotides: TGCGCCAGCTCACAAGATAGAACGGGATACACCGGGGAGCTGTTTTTT.